This T cell receptor beta chain was observed in a study of metastatic and nonmetastatic thyroid tumors (dated by TCRdb to the early 2020s). Some background on the complete study: Repertoires were compared across peripheral blood and tumor or nodule tissue samples from malignant and benign thyroid patients. General findings and caveats noted by the study authors: In both blood and tumor samples, malignant tumors were reported to have significantly higher TCR beta diversity than benign nodules.

Library preparation used PCR. Instrument used: Illumina HiSeq 4000. The TCR beta-chain CDR3 region of each patient was profiled by high-throughput sequencing. The authors' analysis ran thus. A classifier to discriminate distant-metastatic papillary thyroid cancer patients was built from CDR3 differences across clinicopathological groups. To measure repertoire diversity the researchers used the Shannon index, while the Morisita-Horn index served to gauge how similar the tumor and blood repertoires were. TCRdb reanalyzed the raw reads on its own, using fastp at Q25 for trimming and MiXCR for clone calling, and kept in-frame beta chains. Here the V and J calls rest on TCRdb's processing, not on the authors' analysis. The sample table records about 25,000 clones; 20% to 25% of these occur just once. The leading ten clones occupy about 30% of the sample. This clone has just a few counts. Its recognized antigen is unknown. Base qualities were left out, and no much larger clone turns up one base away.

From cysteine to phenylalanine, the CDR3 is 14 amino acids long. Here the CDR3 DNA is all that survives: 42 bases in frame from base 1. CDR1 and CDR2 are drawn from the germline V gene (reference sequence): LNHNV, YYDKDF. Trimming at the junction amounts to 0 bases on V and 5 bases on J, and the germline ends lie 7 bases apart. No treatment had been received by any patient before thyroid surgery. The study retrospectively analysed patient clinical samples collected from 2012 to 2018 using T-cell receptor beta sequencing. The receptor chain draws on TRBV15 and TRBJ2-2, and TRBD1 may be the D gene, going by 6 matching bases. Material: blood. The receptor's source is a male donor with papillary thyroid cancer or a benign thyroid nodule (not recorded which). Some clones in this sample may be carry-over from other donors' samples. The CDR3 region has the sequence CATSRDQGTGELFF. The DNA sequence follows: TGTGCCACCAGCAGAGATCAGGGGACCGGGGAGCTGTTTTTT.